The clone carrying this TCR beta chain showed up just a few times. No antigen is known for it. The source of the sample is a study of beta chain features in type 1 diabetes. Study results and limitations: In all four CD4+ subsets, TCRB CDR3 length was significantly, moderately reduced in type 1 diabetes. Possibly, sequencing cDNA over-represented cells that had high TCR expression levels. Patients and controls would be equally affected if PCR favored shorter templates.

Every isolated RNA sample was fully reverse transcribed, so sequencing captured expressed TCRB transcripts. Mean read depth for naive, central memory and regulatory T cell samples was a few million reads. Sequencing used immunoSEQ multiplex PCR; TCRdb keeps in-frame clones, though not all of them. There are about 650,000 clones in the sample; 9.5% to 15% occur only once, and over 0.1% lies in the top ten. Via the markers CD45RO/CCR7/CD25/CD127/CD95/CD27, stem cell-like memory, regulatory, central memory and naive CD4+ cells were sorted. From germline, CDR1 is ENHRY and CDR2 SYGVKD. The CDR3 has 12 amino acids. The V end was cut by 10 bases, the J end by 7 bases, with 14 bases between.

The chain combines TRBV10-3 with TRBJ1-5; D gene ambiguous. The source is a man aged 25 to 45 with type 1 diabetes. Sequenced material: naive CD4+ T cells from blood. The CDR3 loop is CATRTVNQPQHF. The CDR3 DNA sequence: TGTGCCACCCGGACCGTAAACCAGCCCCAGCATTTT.